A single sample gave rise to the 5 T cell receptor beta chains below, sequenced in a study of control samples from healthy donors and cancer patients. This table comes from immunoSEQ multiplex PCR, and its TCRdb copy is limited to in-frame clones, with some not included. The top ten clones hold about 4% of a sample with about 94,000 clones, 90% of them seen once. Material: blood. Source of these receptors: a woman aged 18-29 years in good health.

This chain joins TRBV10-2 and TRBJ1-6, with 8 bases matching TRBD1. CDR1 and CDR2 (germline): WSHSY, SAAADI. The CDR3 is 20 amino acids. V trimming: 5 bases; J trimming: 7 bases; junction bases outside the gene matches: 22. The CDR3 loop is CASSSLRFGQGAMANSPLHF. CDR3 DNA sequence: TGCGCCAGCAGTTCCCTTCGCTTCGGGCAGGGGGCAATGGCGAATTCACCCCTCCACTTT.

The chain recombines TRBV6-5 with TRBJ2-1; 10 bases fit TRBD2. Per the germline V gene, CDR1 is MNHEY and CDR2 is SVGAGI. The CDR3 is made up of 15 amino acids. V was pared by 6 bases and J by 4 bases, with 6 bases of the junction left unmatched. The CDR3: CASSLVLAGYNEQFF. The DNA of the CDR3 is TGTGCCAGCAGCTTGGTACTAGCGGGGTACAATGAGCAGTTCTTC.

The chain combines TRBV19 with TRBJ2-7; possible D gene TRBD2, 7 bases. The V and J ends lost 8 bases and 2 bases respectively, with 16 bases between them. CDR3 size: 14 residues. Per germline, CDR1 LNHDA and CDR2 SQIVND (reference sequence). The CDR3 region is CASARGGTTYEQYF. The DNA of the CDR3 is TGTGCCAGTGCACGGGGAGGGACAACCTACGAGCAGTACTTC.

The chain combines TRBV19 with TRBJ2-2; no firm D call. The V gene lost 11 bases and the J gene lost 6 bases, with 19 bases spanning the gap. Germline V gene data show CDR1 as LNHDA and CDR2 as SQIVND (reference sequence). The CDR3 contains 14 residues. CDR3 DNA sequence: TGTGCCTCCAGACCCTCCCGATCCGCCGGGGAGCTGTTTTTT. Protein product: CASRPSRSAGELFF.

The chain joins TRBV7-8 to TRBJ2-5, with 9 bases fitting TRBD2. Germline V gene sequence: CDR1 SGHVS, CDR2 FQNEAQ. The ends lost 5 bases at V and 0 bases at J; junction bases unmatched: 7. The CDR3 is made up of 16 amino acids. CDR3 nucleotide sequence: TGTGCCAGCAGCCCTCGCGGGGGGGGCTACCAAGAGACCCAGTACTTC. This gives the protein CASSPRGGGYQETQYF.